This passage covers 29 T cell receptor beta chains from one sample sequenced in a study of monozygotic twins with inflammatory bowel disease. One entry per CDR3 protein, without DNA, is what TCRdb gives after re-calling the 5' RACE reads. This sample's clone table lists 350,000 to 500,000 distinct CDR3 sequences. The sample comprised blood. These receptors were taken from a human donor with ulcerative colitis or Crohn's disease, or a healthy co-twin of an affected twin (not recorded which).

The chain links TRBV10-3 to TRBJ2-7. Germline V gene sequence: CDR1 ENHRY, CDR2 SYGVKD. The length of the CDR3 is 13 residues. CDR3 region: CAISESTSYEQYF.

This chain joins TRBV5-1 and TRBJ2-2; absent DNA, TCRdb's TRBD1 call cannot be checked. This CDR3 contains 16 residues. The germline V gene has CDR1 SGHRS and CDR2 YFSETQ. The CDR3 loop is CASSPRGLRGAGELFF.

J is TRBJ2-1 and V is TRBV27; TCRdb's assignment of TRBD2 cannot be checked, as there is no DNA. CDR1 is MNHEY and CDR2 is SMNVEV in the germline V gene (reference sequence). This CDR3 has 16 amino acids. The CDR3 loop is CASSLFKSSSYNEHFF.

The rearrangement joins TRBV27 to TRBJ1-1; absent DNA, TCRdb's TRBD1 call cannot be checked. CDR3 length: 15 residues. The germline CDR1 and CDR2 sequences are MNHEY and SMNVEV (reference sequence). This CDR3 is CASRYDRARNTEAFF.

The CDR3 region is CASSPPYSGGTDTQYF. The chain has TRBV18 and TRBJ2-3; the D call from TCRdb, TRBD1, cannot be confirmed without DNA. CDR1 is KGHSH, CDR2 LQKENI, per germline. CDR3 length: 16 residues.

The chain employs TRBV2 and TRBJ1-5; as DNA is missing, the TRBD1 call by TCRdb cannot be tested. CDR3 length: 15 amino acids. Germline values: CDR1 SNHLY, CDR2 FYNNEI. This chain's CDR3 is CASTAGQSNNQPQHF.

The V and J genes are TRBV5-1 and TRBJ2-1; the D gene TCRdb calls, TRBD1, cannot be checked with no DNA. Germline loops: CDR1 SGHRS, CDR2 YFSETQ. The CDR3 is 15 residues long. The CDR3 reads CASSSLGWRYNEQFF. The full variable domain, with the rest looked up from reference TRBV5-1 and TRBJ2-1, is KAGVTQTPRYLIKTRGQQVTLSCSPISGHRSVSWYQQTPGQGLQFLFEYFSETQRNKGNFPGRFSGRQFSNSRSEMNVSTLELGDSALYLCASSSLGWRYNEQFFGPGTRLTVL.

This sequence joins TRBV29-1 and TRBJ2-3. Looked up from germline, CDR1 is SQVTM and CDR2 is ANQGSEA. This CDR3 spans 11 amino acids. CDR3 protein: CSVAATDTQYF.

The V gene is TRBV11-2, the J gene TRBJ2-1. The CDR3 has 13 amino acids. Per germline, CDR1 SGHAT and CDR2 FQNNGV. The CDR3 loop reads CASSLGQNNEQFF.

The rearrangement joins TRBV27 to TRBJ2-5; TCRdb names TRBD1, which stays unverified in the absence of DNA. There are 14 residues in the CDR3. CDR1 and CDR2 (germline): MNHEY, SMNVEV (reference sequence). The CDR3 sequence: CASSRRGVIETQYF.

The chain recombines TRBV9 with TRBJ2-2; TCRdb proposes TRBD1, but this gene call is untestable without DNA. Germline V CDR1 and CDR2: SGDLS, YYNGEE. CDR3 length: 15 residues. CDR3 in amino acids: CASSVGGTNTGELFF.

This chain joins TRBV10-3 and TRBJ2-5. The germline CDR1 and CDR2 sequences are ENHRY and SYGVKD. This CDR3 spans 15 amino acids. The CDR3 loop reads CAISTYDGVGETQYF.

The rearrangement uses TRBV7-2 and TRBJ1-4. Germline CDR1 SGHTA, CDR2 FQGNSA. This CDR3 has 16 residues. Here the CDR3 reads CASTLMEWGRNEKLFF.

The gene calls are TRBV24-1 and TRBJ2-1; the D call from TCRdb, TRBD1, cannot be confirmed without DNA. There are 16 residues in the CDR3. CDR1 is KGHDR and CDR2 is SFDVKD in the germline V gene. CDR3 region: CATSSPGTGVVNEQFF.

The rearrangement uses TRBV7-8 and TRBJ2-6. The CDR3 sequence is 16 residues long. Germline assignment: CDR1 SGHVS and CDR2 FQNEAQ. The chain's CDR3 is CASSLVRSSGANVLTF.

The rearrangement joins TRBV20-1 to TRBJ1-1; TCRdb indicates TRBD1, and absent DNA this call remains unverified. This CDR3 region has 13 residues. The germline gives CDR1 DFQATT, CDR2 SNEGSKA (reference sequence). Here the CDR3 reads CSPRQPQNTEAFF.

The J gene is TRBJ1-5, the V gene TRBV4-2; TCRdb gives TRBD1 as the D gene, but with no DNA this cannot be confirmed. The CDR3 has 14 amino acids. CDR1 is LGHNA, CDR2 YNFKEQ, per germline. Here the CDR3 reads CASSQEQGGQPQHF.

This chain joins TRBV5-1 and TRBJ1-5; as DNA is missing, the TRBD1 call by TCRdb cannot be tested. The germline CDR1 and CDR2 sequences are SGHRS and YFSETQ. The CDR3 is 18 residues long. CDR3 region: CASSPSGPGGQSSQPQHF.

The rearrangement uses TRBV5-4 and TRBJ2-2; absent DNA, TCRdb's TRBD1 call cannot be checked. The CDR3 is 15 amino acids. CDR1 and CDR2 from the germline V gene are SGHNT and YYREEE (reference sequence). The CDR3 region is CASSFNRGGTGELFF.

V and J are TRBV6-1 and TRBJ2-6; TCRdb picks TRBD2, but there is no DNA to check that call. This CDR3 contains 15 residues. Looked up from germline, CDR1 is MNHNS and CDR2 is SASEGT. The CDR3 is CASRNGGAGANVLTF.

The chain carries TRBV7-2 and TRBJ2-2; TCRdb's assignment of TRBD1 cannot be checked, as there is no DNA. The length of the CDR3 is 16 residues. Germline V lookup: CDR1 SGHTA, CDR2 FQGNSA. CDR3 region: CASSLFGGPQTGELFF.

The V call is TRBV5-1, the J call TRBJ1-2; no DNA is available, so the TRBD1 call from TCRdb remains unchecked. From germline, CDR1 is SGHRS and CDR2 YFSETQ. This CDR3 is built from 15 residues. CDR3 sequence: CASSVDPGVNYGYTF.

This chain links TRBV6-5 with TRBJ2-7; the D call from TCRdb, TRBD1, cannot be confirmed without DNA. Germline-derived CDR1 and CDR2 are MNHEY and SVGAGI. The CDR3 extends over 15 amino acids. This chain's CDR3 is CASSYRDRGPYEQYF.

The chain is built from TRBV13 and TRBJ1-1; TCRdb outputs TRBD1, but without DNA this stays unchecked. The CDR3 runs to 15 residues. CDR1 PRHDT and CDR2 FYEKMQ come from the germline V gene (reference sequence). The CDR3 sequence: CASSPEGGSNTEAFF.

J is TRBJ2-5 and V is TRBV7-9. The CDR3 is made up of 12 amino acids. Germline V gene lookup returns CDR1 SEHNR and CDR2 FQNEAQ (reference sequence). CDR3 sequence reads: CASTLLEETQYF.

The chain employs TRBV7-6 and TRBJ2-2; the D call of TRBD1 rests on TCRdb alone, since no DNA is present to check it. This CDR3 spans 16 amino acids. From germline, CDR1 is SGHVS and CDR2 FNYEAQ. The CDR3 loop reads CASSLRGQGNTGELFF.

The CDR3 is CASRTGGLAKNIQYF. This chain connects TRBV2 to TRBJ2-4. The CDR3 length is 15 residues. Germline V gene lookup returns CDR1 SNHLY and CDR2 FYNNEI.

V is TRBV4-1 and J is TRBJ1-1. This CDR3 is 16 amino acids long. In germline, CDR1 is MGHRA, CDR2 YSYEKL. This CDR3 reads CASSQEARGLNTEAFF.

The chain uses TRBV7-9 and TRBJ1-4; no DNA is available, so the TRBD1 call from TCRdb remains unchecked. Germline CDR1 SEHNR, CDR2 FQNEAQ (reference sequence). The CDR3 totals 14 residues. The CDR3 spells CASSPTGTGEKLFF.